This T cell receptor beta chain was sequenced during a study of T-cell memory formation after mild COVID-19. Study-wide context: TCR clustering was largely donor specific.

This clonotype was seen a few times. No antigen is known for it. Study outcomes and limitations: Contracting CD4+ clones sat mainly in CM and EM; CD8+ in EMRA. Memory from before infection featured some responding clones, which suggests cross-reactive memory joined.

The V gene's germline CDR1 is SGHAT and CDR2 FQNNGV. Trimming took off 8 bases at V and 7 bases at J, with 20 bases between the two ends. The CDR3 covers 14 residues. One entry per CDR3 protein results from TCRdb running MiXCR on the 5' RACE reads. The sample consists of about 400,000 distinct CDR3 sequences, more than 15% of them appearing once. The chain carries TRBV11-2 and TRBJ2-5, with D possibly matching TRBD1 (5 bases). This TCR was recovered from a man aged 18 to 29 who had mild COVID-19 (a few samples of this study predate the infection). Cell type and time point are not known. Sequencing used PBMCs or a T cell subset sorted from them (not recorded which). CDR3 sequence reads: CASAPGHDPGTQYF. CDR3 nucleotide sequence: TGTGCCAGCGCTCCAGGGCATGATCCAGGGACCCAGTACTTC.